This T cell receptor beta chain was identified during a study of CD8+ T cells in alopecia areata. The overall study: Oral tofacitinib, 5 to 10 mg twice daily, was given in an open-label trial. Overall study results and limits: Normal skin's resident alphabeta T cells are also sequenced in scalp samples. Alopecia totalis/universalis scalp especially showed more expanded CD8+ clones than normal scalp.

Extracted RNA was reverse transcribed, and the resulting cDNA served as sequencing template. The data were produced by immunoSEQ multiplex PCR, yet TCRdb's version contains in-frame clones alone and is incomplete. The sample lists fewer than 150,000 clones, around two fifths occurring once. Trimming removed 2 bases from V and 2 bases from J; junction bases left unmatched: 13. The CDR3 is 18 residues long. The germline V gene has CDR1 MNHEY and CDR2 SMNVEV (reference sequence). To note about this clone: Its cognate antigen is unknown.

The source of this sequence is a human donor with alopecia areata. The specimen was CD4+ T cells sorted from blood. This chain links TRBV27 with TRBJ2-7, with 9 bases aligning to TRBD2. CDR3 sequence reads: CASSLHAASASGAYEQYF. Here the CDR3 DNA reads TGTGCCAGCAGTTTACACGCCGCCTCGGCTAGCGGGGCCTACGAGCAGTACTTC.